A single sample is the source of the 2 T cell receptor beta chains below, sequenced in a study of cytomegalovirus exposure and HLA in healthy donors. Vbeta (60) and Jbeta (13) primers were used in the PCR. The repertoire was sequenced with immunoSEQ multiplex PCR; TCRdb's copy has only in-frame clones and lacks some. The sample table includes 65,000 to 95,000 clones. Sequenced material: PBMCs. Receptor source: a female donor in good health and CMV-seropositive.

This chain connects TRBV13 to TRBJ1-1; 7 bases align to TRBD1. The V gene's germline CDR1 is PRHDT and CDR2 FYEKMQ (reference sequence). Trimming cost V 5 bases and J 5 bases; bases outside gene matches: 8. CDR3 length: 14 residues. The CDR3 is CASSHGDRVTEAFF. The CDR3 DNA reads as TGTGCCAGCAGCCACGGTGACAGGGTAACTGAAGCTTTCTTT.

J is TRBJ1-1 and V is TRBV12-1; the table calls TRBD1, which could not be checked here. TRBV12-1 represents a pseudogene. This CDR3 region has 13 residues. The CDR3 DNA is TGTGCCAGCAGCTTTGACAGGAACACTGAAGCTTTCTTT. This gives the protein CASSFDRNTEAFF.